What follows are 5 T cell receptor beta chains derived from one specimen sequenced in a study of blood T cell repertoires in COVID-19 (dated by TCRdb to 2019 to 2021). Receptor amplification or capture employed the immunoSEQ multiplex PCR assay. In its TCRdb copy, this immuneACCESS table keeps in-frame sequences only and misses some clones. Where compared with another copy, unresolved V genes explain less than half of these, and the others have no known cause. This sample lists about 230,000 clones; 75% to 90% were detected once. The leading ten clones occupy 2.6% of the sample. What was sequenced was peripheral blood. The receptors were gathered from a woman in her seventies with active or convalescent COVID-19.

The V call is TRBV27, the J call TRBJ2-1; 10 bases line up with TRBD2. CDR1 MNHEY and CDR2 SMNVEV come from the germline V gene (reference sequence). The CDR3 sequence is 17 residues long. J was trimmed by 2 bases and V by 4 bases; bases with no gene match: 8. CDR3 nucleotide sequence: TGTGCCAGCAGTTGGCCGACTAGCGGGCCTCCCTACAATGAGCAGTTCTTC. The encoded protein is CASSWPTSGPPYNEQFF.

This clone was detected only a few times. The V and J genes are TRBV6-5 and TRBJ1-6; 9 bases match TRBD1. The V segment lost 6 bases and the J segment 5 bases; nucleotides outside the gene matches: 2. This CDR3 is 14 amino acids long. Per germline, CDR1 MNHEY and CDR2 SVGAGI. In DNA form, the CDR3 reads TGTGCCAGCAGAGACAGGGGGGATAATTCACCCCTCCACTTT. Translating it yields CASRDRGDNSPLHF.

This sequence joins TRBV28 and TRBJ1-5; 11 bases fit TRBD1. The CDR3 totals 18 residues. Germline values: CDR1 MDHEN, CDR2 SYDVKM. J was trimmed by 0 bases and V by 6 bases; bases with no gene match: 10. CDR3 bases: TGTGCCAGCAGCCAAGGGACAGGGGGGTCCTATAGCAATCAGCCCCAGCATTTT. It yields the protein CASSQGTGGSYSNQPQHF.

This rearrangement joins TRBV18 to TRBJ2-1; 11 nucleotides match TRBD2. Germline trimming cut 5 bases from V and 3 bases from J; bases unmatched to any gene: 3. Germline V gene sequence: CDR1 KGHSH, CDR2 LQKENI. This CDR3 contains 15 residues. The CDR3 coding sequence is TGTGCCAGCTCATCCACTAGCGGGAGCTACAATGAGCAGTTCTTC. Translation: CASSSTSGSYNEQFF.

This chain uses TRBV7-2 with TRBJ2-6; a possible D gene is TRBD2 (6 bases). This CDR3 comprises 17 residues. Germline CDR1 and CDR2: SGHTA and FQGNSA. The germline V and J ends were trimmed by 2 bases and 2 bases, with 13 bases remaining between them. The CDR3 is CASSLMGGGTGANVLTF. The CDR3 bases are TGTGCCAGCAGCTTAATGGGAGGAGGGACTGGGGCCAACGTCCTGACTTTC.